These T cell receptor beta chains were read from a single sample in a study of Ad26.COV2.S vaccination and SARS-CoV-2 variants. Produced via immunoSEQ multiplex PCR; TCRdb's table is partial and in-frame only. The table records around 450,000 clones, 90% of them present only once. Here the sequenced sample was peripheral blood, taken in a trial of Ad26.COV2.S vaccine versus placebo. The receptors here all came from a person aged 18-65 years who received the Ad26.COV2.S COVID-19 vaccine or a placebo. CDR3s include the opening cysteine and the closing phenylalanine or tryptophan. The D gene is left open where the match is weak. A clone size is listed for some rows: how often the clone was seen (once, few, many), or a class if it is expanded.

>TRBV4-2|.|TRBJ2-5|.
TGTGCCAGCAGCCAAGATGCTGGAGGTAGGGGGGGCTCAGAGACCCAGTACTTC
CASSQDAGGRGGSETQYF
>TRBV24-1|TRBD2|TRBJ2-5|once
TGTGCCACCAGTGATGGTAGACTAGCGGGTCCTCAAGAGACCCAGTACTTC
CATSDGRLAGPQETQYF
>TRBV10-3|TRBD1|TRBJ2-1|.
TGTGCCATCACAACCCCAGGGGGCAATGAGCAGTTCTTC
CAITTPGGNEQFF
>TRBV14|.|TRBJ1-1|.
TGTGCCAGCAGCATAAAACGGAACACTGAAGCTTTCTTT
CASSIKRNTEAFF
>TRBV6-4|TRBD2|TRBJ2-1|once
TGTGCCAGCAGTCCCGGGACTAGCTCGCCCAATGAGCAGTTCTTC
CASSPGTSSPNEQFF
>TRBV19|.|TRBJ2-1|few
TGTGCCAGTAGTATGGAAGGGAGCTCCTACAATGAGCAGTTCTTC
CASSMEGSSYNEQFF
>TRBV5-4|TRBD1|TRBJ2-5|once
TGTGCCAGCAGCGCTAGGGACAGGGAAGAGACCCAGTACTTC
CASSARDREETQYF
>TRBV24-1|.|TRBJ2-3|.
TGTGCCACCAGGGGGGGCCTTCTCACAGATACGCAGTATTTT
CATRGGLLTDTQYF
>TRBV7-2|TRBD2|TRBJ2-1|.
TGTGCCAGCAGCTTAGAGACTAGCGTGTCAAATGAGCAGTTCTTC
CASSLETSVSNEQFF
>TRBV24-1|.|TRBJ2-1|.
TGTGCCACCAGTGATTTAGGGGATAGCTCCTACAATGAGCAGTTCTTC
CATSDLGDSSYNEQFF
>TRBV9|.|TRBJ2-5|.
TGTGCCAGCAGCGTATCAGGGGGCGGGAGAGAGACCCAGTACTTC
CASSVSGGGRETQYF
>TRBV20-1|.|TRBJ2-5|.
TGCAGTGCTAGTGAAGCGGAAAGACAAGAGACCCAGTACTTC
CSASEAERQETQYF
>TRBV19|.|TRBJ2-2|.
TGTGCCAGTAGTATCACCCCCACCGGGGAGCTGTTTTTT
CASSITPTGELFF
>TRBV4-2|TRBD1|TRBJ2-1|.
TGTGCCAGCAGCCAAGAAGGGGACAGGGGGAGGAATGAGCAGTTCTTC
CASSQEGDRGRNEQFF
>TRBV19|.|TRBJ1-1|.
TGTGCCAGTAGTCCAGACAGCTTGAACACTGAAGCTTTCTTT
CASSPDSLNTEAFF
>TRBV7-2|.|TRBJ1-1|.
TGTGCCAGCAGCTTAGGCCGGAACACTGAAGCTTTCTTT
CASSLGRNTEAFF
>TRBV7-2|TRBD2|TRBJ2-1|.
TGTGCCAGCAGCTTAGTAGGGGCGGGGGGACCCCCGTACAATGAGCAGTTCTTC
CASSLVGAGGPPYNEQFF
>TRBV5-8|.|TRBJ2-1|.
TGTGCCAGCAGCTTGGAGCAGGGATGGGTCGATGAGCAGTTCTTC
CASSLEQGWVDEQFF
>TRBV27|.|TRBJ2-3|.
TGTGCCAGCAGTTCCCTTCCACCGACAGAATTCACAGATACGCAGTATTTT
CASSSLPPTEFTDTQYF
>TRBV4-2|.|TRBJ2-7|.
TGTGCCAGCAGCCAAGACCTACTAGGTACGTACGAGCAGTACTTC
CASSQDLLGTYEQYF
>TRBV13|TRBD1|TRBJ2-7|.
TGTGCCAGCAGCCCCGGGACAGGCTACGAGCAGTACTTC
CASSPGTGYEQYF
>TRBV3-1/TRBV3-2|.|TRBJ2-1|few
TGTGCCAGCAGCCACCACGGAGGGCGGGCAAAAAAAGAGCAGTTCTTC
CASSHHGGRAKKEQFF
>TRBV10-3|TRBD2|TRBJ2-5|.
TGTGCCATCTCCCCGACTAGCGGCCAAGAGACCCAGTACTTC
CAISPTSGQETQYF
>TRBV25-1|TRBD2|TRBJ2-1|.
TGTGCCAGCAGTGTGTTTAGCGGGAGTCGGGAAAATGAGCAGTTCTTC
CASSVFSGSRENEQFF
>TRBV18|.|TRBJ1-1|few
TGTGCCAGCTCACTCGGGTCGAACACTGAAGCTTTCTTT
CASSLGSNTEAFF
>TRBV5-1|.|TRBJ2-7|.
TGCGCCAGCAGCTTGGCTGTCAGGGGCAACGAGCAGTACTTC
CASSLAVRGNEQYF
>TRBV7-3|TRBD2|TRBJ2-3|.
TGTGCCAGCAGCTGGCTGGCGGGAGACACAGATACGCAGTATTTT
CASSWLAGDTDTQYF
>TRBV11-3|.|TRBJ2-7|.
TGTGCCAGCAGCTTATTAGGAGGGATTGCCTACGAGCAGTACTTC
CASSLLGGIAYEQYF
>TRBV5-4|.|TRBJ2-1|medium-sized
TGTGCCAGCAGCTTGGTGGCGGGACAGAACAACGAGCAGTTCTTC
CASSLVAGQNNEQFF
>TRBV9|TRBD1|TRBJ1-1|.
TGTGCCAGCAGCAAGGACAGGGGGGACACTGAAGCTTTCTTT
CASSKDRGDTEAFF
>TRBV5-4|TRBD1|TRBJ2-7|.
TGTGCCAGCAGCAGTACCGGGACAGGGGGCTACGAGCAGTACTTC
CASSSTGTGGYEQYF
>TRBV4-1|.|TRBJ2-1|.
TGCGCCAGCAGCCAAGGACTGAACTCCTACAATGAGCAGTTCTTC
CASSQGLNSYNEQFF
>TRBV10-3|.|TRBJ1-1|.
TGTGCCATCAGTGAGTCGGCGGTGAACACTGAAGCTTTCTTT
CAISESAVNTEAFF
>TRBV19|TRBD1|TRBJ1-5|.
TGTGCCACCGACAGGGGAGCCTTCAATCAGCCCCAGCATTTT
CATDRGAFNQPQHF
>TRBV28|TRBD2|TRBJ2-7|.
TGTGCCAGCAACACCGAAGCGGGAGGGGCCTACGAGCAGTACTTC
CASNTEAGGAYEQYF
>TRBV27|TRBD2|TRBJ2-1|.
TGTGCCAGCAATACAGCGGGGGCGCGGCAGTTCTTC
CASNTAGARQFF
>TRBV9|TRBD2|TRBJ2-2|.
TGTGCCAGCAGCCCGAGCGGGGGCCCCGGGGAGCTGTTTTTT
CASSPSGGPGELFF